This T cell receptor (beta chain) is from a study of T cells in localized non-small cell lung cancer. Overall study results and limits: Sequencing involved a lone tumor region, leaving heterogeneity possible. When the top 100 tumor clones were examined, a median approximately 59 of them also appeared in the adjacent lung, which was paired and uninvolved. The study linked higher blood T cell density to longer overall survival. Tumor trailed uninvolved adjacent lung in T cell clonality, which peaked there.

About this clone: Its specificity is unknown.

V shed 3 bases and J shed 2 bases, with 15 bases lying between them. CDR3 size: 16 residues. CDR1 and CDR2 (germline): SGDLS, YYNGEE. Method: immunoSEQ multiplex PCR; TCRdb's copy keeps in-frame clones and lacks some. Here the sample spans about 35,000 clones, around 93% being singletons. The material was peripheral blood mononuclear cells, obtained before any cancer treatment. The chain couples TRBV9 to TRBJ2-1, with a possible D match to TRBD1 (6 bases). This receptor was obtained from a female donor older than 55 with stage II lung adenocarcinoma. CDR3 DNA sequence: TGTGCCAGCAGCGAACAAACAGGGATCCCCTACAATGAGCAGTTCTTC. It is translated as CASSEQTGIPYNEQFF. The whole variable domain, remainder taken from reference TRBV9 and TRBJ2-1, is DSGVTQTPKHLITATGQRVTLRCSPRSGDLSVYWYQQSLDQGLQFLIQYYNGEERAKGNILERFSAQQFPDLHSELNLSSLELGDSALYFCASSEQTGIPYNEQFFGPGTRLTVL.